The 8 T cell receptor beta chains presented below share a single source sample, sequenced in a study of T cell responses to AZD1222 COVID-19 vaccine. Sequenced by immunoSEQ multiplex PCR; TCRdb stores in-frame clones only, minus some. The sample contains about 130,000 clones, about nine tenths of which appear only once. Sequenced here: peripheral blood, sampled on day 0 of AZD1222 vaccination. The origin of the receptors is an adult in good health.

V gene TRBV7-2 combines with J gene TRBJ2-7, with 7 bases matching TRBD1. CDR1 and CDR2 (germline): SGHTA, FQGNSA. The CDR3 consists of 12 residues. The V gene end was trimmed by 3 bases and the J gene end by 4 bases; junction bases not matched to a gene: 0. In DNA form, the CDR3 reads TGTGCCAGCAGCTTGACAGGGTACGAGCAGTACTTC. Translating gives CASSLTGYEQYF.

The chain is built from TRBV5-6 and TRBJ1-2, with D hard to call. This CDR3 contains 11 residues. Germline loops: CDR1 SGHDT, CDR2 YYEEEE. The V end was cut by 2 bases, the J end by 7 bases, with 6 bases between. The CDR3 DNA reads TGTGCCAGCAGCTTATCCGTTGGCTACACCTTC. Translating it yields CASSLSVGYTF.

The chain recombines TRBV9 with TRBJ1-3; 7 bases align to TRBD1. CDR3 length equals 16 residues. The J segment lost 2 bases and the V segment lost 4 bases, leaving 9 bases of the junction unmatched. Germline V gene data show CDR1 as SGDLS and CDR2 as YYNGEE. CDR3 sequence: CASSPFRDRAGNTIYF. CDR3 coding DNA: TGTGCCAGCAGCCCTTTTAGGGACAGAGCTGGAAACACCATATATTTT.

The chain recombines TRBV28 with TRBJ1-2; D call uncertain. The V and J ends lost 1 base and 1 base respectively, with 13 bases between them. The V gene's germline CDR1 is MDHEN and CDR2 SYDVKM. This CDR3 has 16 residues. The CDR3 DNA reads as TGTGCCAGCAGTTTATTTTTAAGCAGATATAACTATGGCTACACCTTC. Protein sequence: CASSLFLSRYNYGYTF.

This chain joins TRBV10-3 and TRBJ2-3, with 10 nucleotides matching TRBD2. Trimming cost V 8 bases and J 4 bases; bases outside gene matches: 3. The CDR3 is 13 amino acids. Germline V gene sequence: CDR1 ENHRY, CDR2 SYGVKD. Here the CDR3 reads CAIATSGADTQYF. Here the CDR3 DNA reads TGTGCCATCGCCACTAGCGGGGCAGATACGCAGTATTTT.

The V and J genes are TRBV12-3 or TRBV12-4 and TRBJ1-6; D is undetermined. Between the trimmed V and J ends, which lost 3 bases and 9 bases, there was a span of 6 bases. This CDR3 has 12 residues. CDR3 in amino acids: CASSFRGSPLHF. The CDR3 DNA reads TGTGCCAGCAGTTTCCGGGGTTCACCCCTCCACTTT.

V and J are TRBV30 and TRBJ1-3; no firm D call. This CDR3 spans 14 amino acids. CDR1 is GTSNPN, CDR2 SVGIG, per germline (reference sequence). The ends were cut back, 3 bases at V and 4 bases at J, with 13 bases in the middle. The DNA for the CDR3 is TGTGCCTGGAGCCCGGACTCCCAGGGAAACACCATATATTTT. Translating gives CAWSPDSQGNTIYF.

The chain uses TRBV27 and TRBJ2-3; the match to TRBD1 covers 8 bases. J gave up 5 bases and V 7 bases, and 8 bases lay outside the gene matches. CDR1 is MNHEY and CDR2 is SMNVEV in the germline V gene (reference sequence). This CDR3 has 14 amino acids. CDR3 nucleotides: TGTGCCAGCAACATCAGGGGGCGCGAAGATACGCAGTATTTT. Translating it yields CASNIRGREDTQYF.